This is a list of T cell receptor beta chains from one sample in a study of CD8 T cells in Susac syndrome. Each CDR3 protein gets one entry after TCRdb re-called the immunoSEQ multiplex PCR reads with MiXCR. Among approximately 54,000 distinct CDR3 sequences, around 93% were seen once, and the ten largest hold 0.75%. Sequenced sample: CD8+ T cells from PBMCs. Source of these receptors: a human donor with Susac syndrome. Both conserved end residues are part of each CDR3. A D gene is named only where the DNA matches it firmly. Rows may omit the clone size; those that give it use once, few, many or a size class.

clone size | J gene | V gene | D gene | CDR3 DNA | CDR3 protein
once | TRBJ2-3 | TRBV4-1 | TRBD1 | TGCGCCAGCAGCCAAGACCTGACAGGGTCGTACACAGATACGCAGTATTTT | CASSQDLTGSYTDTQYF
. | TRBJ2-7 | TRBV4-1 | . | TGCGCCAGCAGCCAAGCGCAGGGGCAGCCCTACGAGCAGTACTTC | CASSQAQGQPYEQYF
. | TRBJ1-2 | TRBV9 | . | TGTGCCAGCAGCGCGACGTCAGGGGTGTCCTTGTATGGCTACACCTTC | CASSATSGVSLYGYTF
. | TRBJ1-5 | TRBV7-2 | . | TGTGCCAGCAGCTCCCACAAGTTTAGCAATCAGCCCCAGCATTTT | CASSSHKFSNQPQHF
. | TRBJ1-2 | TRBV5-5 | . | TGTGCCAGCAGCTTGGGGGGCGGGTATGGCTACACCTTC | CASSLGGGYGYTF
. | TRBJ2-2 | TRBV11-1 | . | TGTGCCAGCAGCTCTCAGAAGGCCGGGAGCTTGAACACCGGGGAGCTGTTTTTT | CASSSQKAGSLNTGELFF
few | TRBJ2-7 | TRBV6-6 | . | TGTGCCAGCAGTCCCGGGACGGACTACGAGCAGTACTTC | CASSPGTDYEQYF
. | TRBJ2-7 | TRBV12-3/TRBV12-4 | TRBD2 | TGTGCCAGCAGTTCCGGGACTATAGGCTACGAGCAGTACTTC | CASSSGTIGYEQYF
. | TRBJ1-1 | TRBV20-1 | TRBD1 | TGCAGTGCTGGGGCAGGGGGCCAAGTCGGGGACACTGAAGCTTTCTTT | CSAGAGGQVGDTEAFF
. | TRBJ1-2 | TRBV25-1 | TRBD1 | TGTGCCAGCAGTGAACAGGGGGTCTATGGCTACACCTTC | CASSEQGVYGYTF
. | TRBJ1-5 | TRBV5-6 | . | TGTGCCAGCAGCCTCCGGGAGGGCAATCAGCCCCAGCATTTT | CASSLREGNQPQHF
. | TRBJ1-2 | TRBV29-1 | . | TGCAGCGTTGAGGACAGCCGAAACTATGGCTACACCTTC | CSVEDSRNYGYTF
. | TRBJ2-5 | TRBV4-3 | TRBD1 | TGCGCCAGCAGCCTGCAGGGACAGGGTCAAGAGACCCAGTACTTC | CASSLQGQGQETQYF
. | TRBJ2-2 | TRBV6-5 | TRBD2 | TGTGCCAGCAGCCAGCGGGGGTTATTGTCCGGGGAGCTGTTTTTT | CASSQRGLLSGELFF